Sequencing of this T cell receptor beta chain was carried out in a study of T-cell reconstitution after alpha-beta-depleted transplantation in children. In this sample, this clonotype turned up many times. During its preparation, the TCRbeta library received unique molecular identifiers. TCRdb fed the PCR reads into MiXCR, producing one record per CDR3 protein. Of fewer than 120,000 distinct CDR3 sequences listed, approximately 10% are singletons. From germline, CDR1 is DFQATT and CDR2 SNEGSKA (reference sequence). Trimming cost V 0 bases and J 4 bases, with 19 bases left between them. There are 16 residues in the CDR3.

This specimen was PBMCs from the stem cell graft donor, taken from the stem cell graft. The chain combines TRBV20-1 with TRBJ2-7; D may be TRBD2 (5 bases). The clonotype originates from a human donor who donated a stem cell graft to a child with acute lymphoblastic leukemia. The CDR3 loop reads CSAREYGREGLYEQYF. CDR3 DNA sequence: TGCAGTGCTAGAGAATATGGAAGAGAGGGCCTATACGAGCAGTACTTC.